This TCR beta chain was sequenced during a study of early stage breast cancer tumors. For the study at large: Of around 16 invasive breast tumors, 11 to 12 were hormone receptor-positive, HER2-negative. Whole-study findings and limits: Compared with adjacent normal breast tissue, tumors showed approximately 2.5-fold greater T cell density and higher clonality. Bulk DNA sequencing of unsorted cells missed chain pairing and markers.

As for this clone: Its antigen is currently unknown.

The length of the CDR3 is 15 residues. V was pared by 4 bases and J by 6 bases, with 4 bases of the junction left unmatched. The germline V gene encodes CDR1 MNHNS and CDR2 SASEGT. Some clones are missing from TCRdb's copy, which holds only in-frame ones; the method was immunoSEQ multiplex PCR. The table records about 72,000 clones, around four fifths of them present only once. Sequenced material: blood. The receptor's source is a person aged 55 to 69 with breast cancer. The chain uses TRBV6-1 and TRBJ1-5; 12 bases are shared with TRBD1. Here the CDR3 reads CASSAGTGGLQPQHF. CDR3 nucleotides: TGTGCCAGCAGTGCAGGGACAGGGGGCCTTCAGCCCCAGCATTTT.